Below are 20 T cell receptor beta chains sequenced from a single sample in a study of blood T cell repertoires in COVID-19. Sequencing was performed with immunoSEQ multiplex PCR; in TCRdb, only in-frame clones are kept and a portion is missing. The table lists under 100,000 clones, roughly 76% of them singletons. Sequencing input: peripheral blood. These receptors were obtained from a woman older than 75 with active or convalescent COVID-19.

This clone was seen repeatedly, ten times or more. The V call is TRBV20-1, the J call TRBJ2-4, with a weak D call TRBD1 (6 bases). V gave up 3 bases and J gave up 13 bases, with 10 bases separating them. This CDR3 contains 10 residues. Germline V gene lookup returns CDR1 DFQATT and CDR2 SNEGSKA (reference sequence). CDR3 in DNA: TGCAGTGCTAGGCGGACAGACCAGTACTTC. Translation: CSARRTDQYF.

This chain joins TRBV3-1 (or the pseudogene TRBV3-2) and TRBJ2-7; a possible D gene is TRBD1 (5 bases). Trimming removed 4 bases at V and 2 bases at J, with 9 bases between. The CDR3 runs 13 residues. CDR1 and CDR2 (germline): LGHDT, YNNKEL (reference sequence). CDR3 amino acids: CASSPQGPYEQYF. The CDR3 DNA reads TGTGCCAGCAGCCCCCAGGGTCCCTACGAGCAGTACTTC.

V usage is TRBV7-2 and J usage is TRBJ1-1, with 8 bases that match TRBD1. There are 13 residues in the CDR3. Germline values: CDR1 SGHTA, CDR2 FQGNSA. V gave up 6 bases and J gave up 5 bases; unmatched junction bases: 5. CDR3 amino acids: CASSQGARTEAFF. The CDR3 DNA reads TGTGCCAGCAGTCAGGGGGCACGGACTGAAGCTTTCTTT.

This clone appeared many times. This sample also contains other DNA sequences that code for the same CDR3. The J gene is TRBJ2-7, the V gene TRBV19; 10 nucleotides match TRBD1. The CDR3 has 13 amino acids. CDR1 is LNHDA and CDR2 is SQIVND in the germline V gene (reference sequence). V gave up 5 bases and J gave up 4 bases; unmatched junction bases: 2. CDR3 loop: CASSAGQGYEQYF. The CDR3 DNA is TGTGCCAGTAGTGCGGGACAGGGGTACGAGCAGTACTTC.

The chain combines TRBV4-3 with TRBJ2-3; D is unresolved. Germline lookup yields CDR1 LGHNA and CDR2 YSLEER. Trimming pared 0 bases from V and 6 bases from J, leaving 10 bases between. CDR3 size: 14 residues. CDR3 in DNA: TGCGCCAGCAGCCAAGATCTAGAGTGGGATACGCAGTATTTT. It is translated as CASSQDLEWDTQYF.

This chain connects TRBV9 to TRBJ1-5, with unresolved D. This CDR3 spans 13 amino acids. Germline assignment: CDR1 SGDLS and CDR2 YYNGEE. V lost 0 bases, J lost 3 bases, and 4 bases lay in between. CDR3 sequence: CASSVAVNQPQHF. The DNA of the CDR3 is TGTGCCAGCAGCGTAGCGGTCAATCAGCCCCAGCATTTT. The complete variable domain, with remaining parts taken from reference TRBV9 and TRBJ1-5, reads DSGVTQTPKHLITATGQRVTLRCSPRSGDLSVYWYQQSLDQGLQFLIQYYNGEERAKGNILERFSAQQFPDLHSELNLSSLELGDSALYFCASSVAVNQPQHFGDGTRLSIL.

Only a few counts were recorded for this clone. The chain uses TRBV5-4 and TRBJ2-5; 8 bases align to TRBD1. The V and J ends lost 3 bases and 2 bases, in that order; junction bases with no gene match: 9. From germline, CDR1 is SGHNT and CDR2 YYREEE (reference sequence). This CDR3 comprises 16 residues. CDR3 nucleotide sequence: TGTGCCAGCAGCTCCCGCGTGGGGACAGGACAAGAGACCCAGTACTTC. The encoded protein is CASSSRVGTGQETQYF. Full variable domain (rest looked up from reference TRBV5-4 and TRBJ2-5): ETGVTQSPTHLIKTRGQQVTLRCSSQSGHNTVSWYQQALGQGPQFIFQYYREEENGRGNFPPRFSGLQFPNYSSELNVNALELDDSALYLCASSSRVGTGQETQYFGPGTRLLVL.

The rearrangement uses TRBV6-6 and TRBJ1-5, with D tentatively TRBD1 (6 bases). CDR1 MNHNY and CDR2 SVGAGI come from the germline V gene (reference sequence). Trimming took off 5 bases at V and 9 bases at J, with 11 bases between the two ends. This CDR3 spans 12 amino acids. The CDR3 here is CASSAGDRPQHF. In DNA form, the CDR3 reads TGTGCCAGCAGTGCAGGGGATAGGCCCCAGCATTTT.

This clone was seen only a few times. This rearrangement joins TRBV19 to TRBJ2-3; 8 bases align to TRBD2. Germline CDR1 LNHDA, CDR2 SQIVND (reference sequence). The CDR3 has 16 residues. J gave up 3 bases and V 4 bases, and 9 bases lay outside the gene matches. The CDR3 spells CASSRTGGGTTDTQYF. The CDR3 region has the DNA TGTGCCAGTAGTAGGACCGGGGGGGGGACTACAGATACGCAGTATTTT.

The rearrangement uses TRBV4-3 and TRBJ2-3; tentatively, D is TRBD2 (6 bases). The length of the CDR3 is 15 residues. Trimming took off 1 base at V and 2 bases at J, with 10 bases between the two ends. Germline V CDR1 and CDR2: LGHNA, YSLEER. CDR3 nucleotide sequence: TGCGCCAGCAGCCAAGTCCGGGGGAACACAGATACGCAGTATTTT. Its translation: CASSQVRGNTDTQYF.

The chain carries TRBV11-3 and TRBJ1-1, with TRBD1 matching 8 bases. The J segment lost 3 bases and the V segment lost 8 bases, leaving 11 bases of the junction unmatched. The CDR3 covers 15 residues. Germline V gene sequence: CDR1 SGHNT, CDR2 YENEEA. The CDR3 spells CASSRTGRKDTEAFF. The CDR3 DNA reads TGTGCCAGCTCGAGGACAGGGAGGAAAGACACTGAAGCTTTCTTT.

The CDR3 spells CASSVVGGGTDTQYF. The DNA of the CDR3 is TGTGCCAGCAGCGTAGTTGGGGGGGGCACAGATACGCAGTATTTT. The chain carries TRBV9 and TRBJ2-3, with 7 bases fitting TRBD2. CDR3 length equals 15 residues. The germline V gene encodes CDR1 SGDLS and CDR2 YYNGEE. After removal of 0 bases from V and 1 base from J, the junction contained 2 bases not matched to a gene.

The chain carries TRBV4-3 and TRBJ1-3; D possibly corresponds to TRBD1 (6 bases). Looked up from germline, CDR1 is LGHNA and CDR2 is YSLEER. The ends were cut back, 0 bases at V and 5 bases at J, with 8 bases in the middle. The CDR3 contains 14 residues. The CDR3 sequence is CASSQEGQRNTIYF. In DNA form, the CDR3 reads TGCGCCAGCAGCCAAGAGGGACAAAGAAACACCATATATTTT.

The CDR3 nucleotides read TGTGCCAGCAGTTGGACTAGCGGGGGGCCGAACACCGGGGAGCTGTTTTTT. It is translated as CASSWTSGGPNTGELFF. V usage is TRBV6-2 or TRBV6-3 and J usage is TRBJ2-2; 14 bases are a match to TRBD2. From germline, CDR1 is MNHEY and CDR2 SVGEGT. The CDR3 is 17 residues long. V lost 4 bases, J lost 0 bases, and 1 base stayed unmatched.

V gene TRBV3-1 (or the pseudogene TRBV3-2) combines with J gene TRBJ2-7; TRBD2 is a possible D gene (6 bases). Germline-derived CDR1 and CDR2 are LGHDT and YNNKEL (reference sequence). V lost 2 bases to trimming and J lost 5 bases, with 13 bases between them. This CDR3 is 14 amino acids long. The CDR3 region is CASSQWGGLNEQYF. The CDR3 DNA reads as TGTGCCAGCAGCCAATGGGGAGGATTAAACGAGCAGTACTTC.

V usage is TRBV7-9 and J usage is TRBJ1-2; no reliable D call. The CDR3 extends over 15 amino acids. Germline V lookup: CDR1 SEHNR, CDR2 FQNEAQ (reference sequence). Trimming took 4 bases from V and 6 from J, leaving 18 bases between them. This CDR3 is CASSSLARGVDGYTF. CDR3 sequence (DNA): TGTGCCAGCAGCTCCCTGGCCAGAGGCGTAGATGGCTACACCTTC.

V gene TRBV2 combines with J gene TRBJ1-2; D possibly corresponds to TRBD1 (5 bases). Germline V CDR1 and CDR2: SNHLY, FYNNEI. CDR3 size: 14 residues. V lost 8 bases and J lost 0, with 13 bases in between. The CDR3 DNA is TGTGCCAGCGAGAAAGACAGCACTAACTATGGCTACACCTTC. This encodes CASEKDSTNYGYTF.

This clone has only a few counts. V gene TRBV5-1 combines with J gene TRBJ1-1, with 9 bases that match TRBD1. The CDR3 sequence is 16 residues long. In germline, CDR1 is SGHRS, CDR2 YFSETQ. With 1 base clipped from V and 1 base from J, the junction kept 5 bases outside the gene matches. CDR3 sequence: CASSLRWDRENTEAFF. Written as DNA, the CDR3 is TGCGCCAGCAGCTTGCGTTGGGACAGGGAGAACACTGAAGCTTTCTTT.

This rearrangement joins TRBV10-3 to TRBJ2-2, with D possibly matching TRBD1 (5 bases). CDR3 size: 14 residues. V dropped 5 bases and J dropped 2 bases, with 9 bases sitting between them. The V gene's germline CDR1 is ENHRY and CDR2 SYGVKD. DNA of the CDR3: TGTGCCATCAGTTTGCAGGGCAACACCGGGGAGCTGTTTTTT. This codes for CAISLQGNTGELFF.

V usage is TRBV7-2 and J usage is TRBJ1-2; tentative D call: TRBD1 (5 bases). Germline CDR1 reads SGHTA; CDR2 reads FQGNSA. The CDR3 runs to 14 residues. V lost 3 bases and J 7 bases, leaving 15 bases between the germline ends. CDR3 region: CASSFRGGLRGYTF. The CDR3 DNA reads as TGTGCCAGCAGCTTTAGGGGAGGGCTTCGTGGCTACACCTTC.